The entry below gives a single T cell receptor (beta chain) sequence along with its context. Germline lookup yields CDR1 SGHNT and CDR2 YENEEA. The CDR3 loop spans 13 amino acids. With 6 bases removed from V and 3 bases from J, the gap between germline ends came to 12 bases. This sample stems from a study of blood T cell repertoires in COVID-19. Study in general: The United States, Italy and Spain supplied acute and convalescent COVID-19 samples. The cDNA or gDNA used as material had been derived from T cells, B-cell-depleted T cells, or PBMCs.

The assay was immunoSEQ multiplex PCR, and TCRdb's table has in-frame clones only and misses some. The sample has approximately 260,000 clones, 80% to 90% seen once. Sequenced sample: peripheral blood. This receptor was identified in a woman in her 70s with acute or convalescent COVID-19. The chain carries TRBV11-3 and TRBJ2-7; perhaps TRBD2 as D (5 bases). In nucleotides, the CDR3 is TGTGCCAGCAGTGAGGGAAGGAGCTACGAGCAGTACTTC. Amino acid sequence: CASSEGRSYEQYF.